The rows below give T cell receptor beta chains drawn from one sample of a study of CD4+ T cells in melanoma. Clones were read by immunoSEQ multiplex PCR, and TCRdb kept only the in-frame ones, dropping some. The sample contains around 9,500 clones, around 73% of which appear only once. Input material: tumor tissue. These receptors were obtained from a human donor with melanoma. Each CDR3 is given with its conserved first and last residue. D genes are given only for firm matches.

CASSLRETMHGYTF	TRBJ1-2	TRBV6-5	-
CASSQKREQYF	TRBJ2-7	TRBV14	-
CASSPGFDEQFF	TRBJ2-1	TRBV5-1	-
CASSLVGGGYNQPQHF	TRBJ1-5	TRBV7-2	-
CASSGAGGGDTQYF	TRBJ2-3	TRBV9	TRBD2
CASSRDRVKGTQYF	TRBJ2-5	TRBV6-5	TRBD1
CASSLDTEAFF	TRBJ1-1	TRBV5-1	-
CASSSFGQVPGNTIYF	TRBJ1-3	TRBV11-2	TRBD1
CASSLMVRGSGYTF	TRBJ1-2	TRBV7-9	-
CASSRDLNTGELFF	TRBJ2-2	TRBV5-4	-
CASSLWQGDNEQFF	TRBJ2-1	TRBV5-4	-
CASSRGAQISNQPQHF	TRBJ1-5	TRBV6-6	TRBD1
CAWSGPSRGNQPQHF	TRBJ1-5	TRBV30	-
CASSTSTSGLETQYF	TRBJ2-5	TRBV7-9	TRBD2
CAWSQTNTGELFF	TRBJ2-2	TRBV30	-
CASRGDSNNQPQHF	TRBJ1-5	TRBV6-1	TRBD1
CASRQTGAHGYTF	TRBJ1-2	TRBV6-5	TRBD1
CASSSRQGSYNEQFF	TRBJ2-1	TRBV5-1	TRBD1
CASSSQRGRVGEETQYF	TRBJ2-5	TRBV13	TRBD2
CSSQDRGYGYTF	TRBJ1-2	TRBV29-1	TRBD1
CAWSVPNGFAEAFF	TRBJ1-1	TRBV30	-
CAWSSRSLGNTEAFF	TRBJ1-1	TRBV30	-
CASSISSREAFF	TRBJ1-1	TRBV19	-
CASRKRGQGRGNQPQHF	TRBJ1-5	TRBV2	TRBD1
CASSPTQGSEKLFF	TRBJ1-4	TRBV4-2	-
CASSSPRRTGDEQYF	TRBJ2-7	TRBV7-6	TRBD1
CASSLTSSYNSPLHF	TRBJ1-6	TRBV11-1	-
CATVGNGDLGTYEQYF	TRBJ2-7	TRBV10-3	-
CASGTSGGDTDTQYF	TRBJ2-3	TRBV2	TRBD2
CAWSVGGLANYGYTF	TRBJ1-2	TRBV30	-
CASSHIPGGASEQYF	TRBJ2-7	TRBV4-2	-
CASSFSNGGEQFF	TRBJ2-1	TRBV7-6	-
CASPVTGDSSTDTQYF	TRBJ2-3	TRBV6-6	-
CASSLGQGLGNTIYF	TRBJ1-3	TRBV7-8	TRBD1
CASSLWDSSYNSPLHF	TRBJ1-6	TRBV18	TRBD1
CASRLAGGTEAFF	TRBJ1-1	TRBV6-1	TRBD1
CASSTNRGGGNTDTQYF	TRBJ2-3	TRBV19	-
CASSPLGAGLLSEQFF	TRBJ2-1	TRBV18	-
CASSPPGSVVRELFF	-	TRBV11-2	-
CASSDQGTNTEAFF	TRBJ1-1	TRBV2	-
CASSVPPTRRPYGYTF	TRBJ1-2	TRBV2	-
CASSRGTVRQETQYF	TRBJ2-5	TRBV5-1	TRBD1
CSGVRSSYNEQFF	TRBJ2-1	TRBV29-1	-
CASSFPPPTGMRYGYTF	TRBJ1-2	TRBV5-6	TRBD1
CASSDRAVEAFF	TRBJ1-1	TRBV2	TRBD1
CASSLGTGARVTTDTQYF	TRBJ2-3	TRBV5-5	TRBD1
CASSLDPEGEQYF	TRBJ2-7	TRBV13	-
CASSYSHGNQPQHF	TRBJ1-5	TRBV6-6	-
CASGGNTEAFF	TRBJ1-1	TRBV6-5	-
CASSLGQGFRSPLHF	TRBJ1-6	TRBV6-5	TRBD1
CASSRGREPPRAFF	TRBJ1-1	TRBV6-5	-
CASSPREGGNQPQHF	TRBJ1-5	TRBV6-6	-
CASSYAITGPGELFF	TRBJ2-2	TRBV6-6	-